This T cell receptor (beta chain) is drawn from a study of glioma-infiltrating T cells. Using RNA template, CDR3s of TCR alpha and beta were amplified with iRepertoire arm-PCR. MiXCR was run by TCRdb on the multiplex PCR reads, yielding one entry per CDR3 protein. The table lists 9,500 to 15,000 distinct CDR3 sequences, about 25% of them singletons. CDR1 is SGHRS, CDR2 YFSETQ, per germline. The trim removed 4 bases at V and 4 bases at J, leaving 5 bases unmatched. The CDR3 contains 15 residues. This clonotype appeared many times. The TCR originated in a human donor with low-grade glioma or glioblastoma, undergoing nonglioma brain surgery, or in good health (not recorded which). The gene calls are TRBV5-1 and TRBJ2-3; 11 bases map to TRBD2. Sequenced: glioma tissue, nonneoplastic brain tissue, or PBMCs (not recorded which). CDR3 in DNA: TGCGCCAGCAGCACCGGGACTAGCGGCCCAGATACGCAGTATTTT. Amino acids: CASSTGTSGPDTQYF.